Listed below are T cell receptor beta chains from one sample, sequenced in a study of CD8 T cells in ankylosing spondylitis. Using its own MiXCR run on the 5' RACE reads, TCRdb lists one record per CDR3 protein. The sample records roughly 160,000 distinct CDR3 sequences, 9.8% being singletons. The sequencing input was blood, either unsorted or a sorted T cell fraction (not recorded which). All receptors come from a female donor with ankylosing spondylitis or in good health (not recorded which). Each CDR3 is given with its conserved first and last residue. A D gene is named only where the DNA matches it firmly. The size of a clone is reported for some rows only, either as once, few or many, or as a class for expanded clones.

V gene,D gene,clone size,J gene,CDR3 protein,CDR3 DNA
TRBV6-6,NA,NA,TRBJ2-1,CASRYEVDEQFF,TGTGCCAGCAGGTACGAGGTCGATGAGCAGTTCTTC
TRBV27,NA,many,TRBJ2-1,CASSSTPLADVDNEQFF,TGTGCCAGCAGTTCGACCCCCCTAGCCGACGTGGACAATGAGCAGTTCTTC
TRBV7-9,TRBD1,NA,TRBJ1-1,CASKGQGSSEAFF,TGTGCCAGCAAGGGACAGGGGTCATCTGAAGCTTTCTTT
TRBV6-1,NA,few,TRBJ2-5,CASSEVVGIETQYF,TGTGCCAGCAGTGAAGTGGTCGGGATCGAGACCCAGTACTTC
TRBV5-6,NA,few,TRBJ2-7,CASSTLPYEQYF,TGTGCCAGCAGCACCCTTCCCTACGAGCAGTACTTC
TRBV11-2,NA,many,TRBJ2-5,CASSTRETQYF,TGTGCCAGCAGCACGAGGGAGACCCAGTACTTC
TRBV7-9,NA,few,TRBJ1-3,CASSFAGGNTIYF,TGTGCCAGCAGCTTCGCAGGGGGAAACACCATATATTTT
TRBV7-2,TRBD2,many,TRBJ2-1,CASSPSAGGSNEQFF,TGTGCCAGCAGCCCTTCAGCGGGGGGGAGCAATGAGCAGTTCTTC
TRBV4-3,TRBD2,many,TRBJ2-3,CASSQEHPRGGRFYTQYF,TGCGCCAGCAGCCAAGAACACCCTCGAGGCGGGAGGTTTTATACGCAGTATTTT
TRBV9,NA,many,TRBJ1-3,CASSVTLSSGNTIYF,TGTGCCAGCAGCGTAACCTTAAGCTCTGGAAACACCATATATTTT
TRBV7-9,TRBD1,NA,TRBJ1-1,CASTETGGYTEAFF,TGTGCCAGCACCGAGACAGGGGGCTACACTGAAGCTTTCTTT
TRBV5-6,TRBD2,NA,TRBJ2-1,CASNRDGRSGGPREQFF,TGTGCCAGCAACCGTGATGGGAGAAGCGGGGGTCCCCGAGAGCAGTTCTTC
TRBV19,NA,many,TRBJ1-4,CASSTPPEKLFF,TGTGCCAGTAGTACTCCGCCTGAAAAACTGTTTTTT
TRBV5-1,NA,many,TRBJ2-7,CASSLDPRERTSYEQYF,TGCGCCAGCAGCTTGGACCCCAGGGAGAGGACATCCTACGAGCAGTACTTC
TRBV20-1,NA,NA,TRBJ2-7,CSARVPGSSYEQYF,TGCAGTGCTAGAGTCCCCGGAAGCTCCTACGAGCAGTACTTC
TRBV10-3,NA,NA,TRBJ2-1,CAIGPYNEQFF,TGTGCCATCGGGCCTTACAATGAGCAGTTCTTC
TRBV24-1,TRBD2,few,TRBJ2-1,CATSDHSGYNEQFF,TGTGCCACCAGTGACCATAGCGGGTACAATGAGCAGTTCTTC
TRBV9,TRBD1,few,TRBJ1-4,CASSQQAQGDEKLFF,TGTGCCAGCAGCCAACAGGCCCAGGGGGATGAAAAACTGTTTTTT
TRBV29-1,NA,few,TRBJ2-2,CSVVFGHEGTGELFF,TGCAGCGTTGTATTCGGACACGAGGGCACCGGGGAGCTGTTTTTT
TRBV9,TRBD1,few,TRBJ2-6,CASSAGTGGSGANVLTF,TGTGCCAGCAGCGCTGGGACAGGGGGCTCTGGGGCCAACGTCCTGACTTTC